This T cell receptor (beta chain) was recovered during a study of T cell responses to AZD1222 COVID-19 vaccine. Germline CDR1 MDHEN, CDR2 SYDVKM. The CDR3 has 17 amino acids. The V end was cut by 2 bases, the J end by 0 bases, with 14 bases between. Measured with immunoSEQ multiplex PCR; TCRdb has only the in-frame clones, and not every one. The top ten hold around 5% of the sample, which has about 100,000 clones, nearly 95% seen once. This chain connects TRBV28 to TRBJ2-4; the D gene is possibly TRBD2 (6 bases). This clonotype was sampled from an adult in good health. This sample comprised peripheral blood, obtained on day 0 of AZD1222 vaccination. The CDR3 bases are TGTGCCAGCAGTTTACCCCGGGGGAGCCTAGCCAAAAACATTCAGTACTTC. Amino acid sequence: CASSLPRGSLAKNIQYF.